This T cell receptor beta chain was sequenced during a study of Ad26.COV2.S vaccination and SARS-CoV-2 variants. Comments on this clone: Its specificity is not known.

Sample treatment: 15 to 20 received Ad26.COV2.S at low or high dose, single or two shots; 5 received placebo; per-sample allocation not given. Day 63 after the first injection of vaccine or placebo was the sampling time. Notes on the study in general: Measures of TCR breadth and depth may have fallen short of total T cell responses.

Sequencing was performed with immunoSEQ multiplex PCR; in TCRdb, only in-frame clones are kept and a portion is missing. This sample carries 450,000 to 550,000 clones, about nine tenths of them seen once, and the ten largest clones take over 1.5%. Here the sequenced sample was peripheral blood, taken in a trial of Ad26.COV2.S vaccine versus placebo. The receptor's source is a person aged 18 to 65 who received the Ad26.COV2.S COVID-19 vaccine or a placebo.

CDR3 loop: CASSPGLAENEQYF. The CDR3, as DNA: TGTGCCAGCAGTCCGGGACTAGCGGAAAACGAGCAGTACTTC. This sequence joins TRBV27 and TRBJ2-7, with 11 bases lining up with TRBD2. Germline V CDR1 and CDR2: MNHEY, SMNVEV (reference sequence). The V segment lost 5 bases and the J segment 5 bases; nucleotides outside the gene matches: 5. The CDR3 is 14 amino acids.